This T cell receptor beta chain came from a study of T cell changes during pregnancy in multiple sclerosis. The CDR3 is 16 amino acids. Germline V gene lookup returns CDR1 SGHKS and CDR2 YYEKEE (reference sequence). Trimming stripped 4 bases from V and 4 bases from J, with 20 bases between. Libraries were prepared by immunoSEQ multiplex PCR; TCRdb keeps only in-frame clonotypes and omits some of them. The sample holds approximately 50,000 clones, around 94% seen once. The genes are TRBV5-5 and TRBJ1-2; D uncertain. Sequencing was performed on CD4+ T cells from peripheral blood mononuclear cells, taken in the third trimester of pregnancy. The TCR was taken from a female donor with multiple sclerosis, enrolled in a pregnancy study. The CDR3 is CASSTAPARDVYGYTF. The DNA of the CDR3 is TGTGCCAGCAGCACCGCGCCAGCCCGGGATGTCTATGGCTACACCTTC.